These T cell receptor beta chains were read from a single sample in a study of T cell responses to AZD1222 COVID-19 vaccine. This table comes from immunoSEQ multiplex PCR, and its TCRdb copy is limited to in-frame clones, with some not included. The data hold 150,000 to 200,000 clones, with around nine tenths observed a single time. The sample here was peripheral blood, taken 28 days after the second AZD1222 dose. Receptor source: an adult who received the AZD1222 COVID-19 vaccine. The CDR3 runs from the conserved cysteine through the conserved F or W. The order of the fields is clone size, J gene, V gene, D gene, CDR3 DNA, CDR3 protein. A D gene is named only where the DNA matches it firmly. Size tells how often a clone was seen (once, few, many) or the class of an expanded clone, and some rows leave it out.

>-|TRBJ1-5|TRBV9|TRBD1
TGTGCCAGCAGCGTGGATGGACAGGGTGGTCAGCCCCAGCATTTT
CASSVDGQGGQPQHF
>few|TRBJ1-2|TRBV11-2|-
TGTGCCAGCAGCCAACAGGGTTGGTTTGGGGATGGCTACACCTTC
CASSQQGWFGDGYTF
>-|TRBJ2-7|TRBV28|TRBD1
TGTGCCAGCAGCCCATTCCGGGACAGGGGGTACGAGCAGTACTTC
CASSPFRDRGYEQYF
>-|TRBJ1-4|TRBV6-5|-
TGTGCCACCGGCGGGGGTTCTAATGAAAAACTGTTTTTT
CATGGGSNEKLFF
>-|TRBJ2-1|TRBV24-1|-
TGTGCCACCAGTGATTCGGGACTGTCAAACAATGAGCAGTTCTTC
CATSDSGLSNNEQFF
>-|TRBJ1-6|TRBV7-2|-
TGTGCCAGCAGCTTATCACGCAGCCTTAATTCACCCCTCCACTTT
CASSLSRSLNSPLHF
>-|TRBJ1-4|TRBV30|TRBD1
TGTGCCTGGAGTGTACCTAGGGGGCCGACTAATGAAAAACTGTTTTTT
CAWSVPRGPTNEKLFF
>-|TRBJ1-1|TRBV3-1/TRBV3-2|-
TGTGCCAGCAGCCTGCTTGGGGGGGAAACCGGTGAAGCTTTCTTT
CASSLLGGETGEAFF
>-|TRBJ1-5|TRBV28|-
TGTGCCAGCAATTCCGGCGGGGATGGCAATCAGCCCCAGCATTTT
CASNSGGDGNQPQHF
>few|TRBJ2-3|TRBV19|TRBD2
TGTGCCAGCCACAGCGGGGGGATAAGCACAGATACGCAGTATTTT
CASHSGGISTDTQYF
>-|TRBJ2-2|TRBV30|-
TGTGCCTGGAGTGGCTGGGTCGGGACCGGGGAGCTGTTTTTT
CAWSGWVGTGELFF
>-|TRBJ2-3|TRBV5-1|-
TGCGCCAGCAGCTTGGGGGGCCCCTCAGATACGCAGTATTTT
CASSLGGPSDTQYF
>-|TRBJ2-7|TRBV5-1|-
TGCGCCAGCAGCTTGGCAAGTAGCTACGAGCAGTACTTC
CASSLASSYEQYF
>-|TRBJ2-6|TRBV7-9|-
TGTGCCAGCAGCCATACTAACAGGGCTGGGGCCAACGTCCTGACTTTC
CASSHTNRAGANVLTF
>-|TRBJ1-5|TRBV28|-
TGTGCCTGTATCCGGGACTGCTATCAGCCCCAGCATTTT
CACIRDCYQPQHF
>-|TRBJ1-3|TRBV30|-
TGTGCCTGGAGCCTGATGGCAAATATTGGGGACACCATATATTTT
CAWSLMANIGDTIYF
>few|TRBJ2-7|TRBV6-5|-
TGTGCCAGCAGTTACTCGGGCATTCGGGGAAAATACGAGCAGTACTTC
CASSYSGIRGKYEQYF
>once|TRBJ1-4|TRBV7-9|-
TGTGCCAGCAGCCGGACGCAGACAGAGAATGAAAAACTGTTTTTT
CASSRTQTENEKLFF
>-|TRBJ2-5|TRBV23-1|-
TGCGCCAGCAGTCAATCGCGGCAGGGTCTTACTTCGGAACAAGAGACCCAGTACTTC
CASSQSRQGLTSEQETQYF
>-|TRBJ2-5|TRBV7-2|TRBD1
TGTGCCAGCAGCTTAGCCGGGACAGGGCAAGAGACCCAGTACTTC
CASSLAGTGQETQYF
>-|TRBJ2-3|TRBV19|TRBD1
TGTGCCAGTAGTACCGGGACAGGGGCAGATACGCAGTATTTT
CASSTGTGADTQYF
>-|TRBJ1-3|TRBV2|-
TGTGCCAGCAGCAAGGACAGAAGCTCTGGAAACACCATATATTTT
CASSKDRSSGNTIYF
>-|TRBJ1-2|TRBV5-1|-
TGCGCCAGCAGCTTGGCAGGGTCCTATGGCTACACCTTC
CASSLAGSYGYTF
>-|TRBJ2-5|TRBV6-5|-
TGTGCCAGCAGCCGCACGGCAGGGATTGAGACCCAGTACTTC
CASSRTAGIETQYF
>-|TRBJ2-2|TRBV29-1|-
TGCAGCGTTGGAAGGCAAAGGACTACCGGGGAGCTGTTTTTT
CSVGRQRTTGELFF
>once|TRBJ1-5|TRBV7-9|-
TGTGCCAGCAGCTTAGCGGCAGCGAATAGCAATCAGCCCCAGCATTTT
CASSLAAANSNQPQHF
>once|TRBJ2-5|TRBV4-3|-
TGCGCCAGCAGCCAAGGACAGGGGAGGGGAGAGACCCAGTACTTC
CASSQGQGRGETQYF
>-|TRBJ1-1|TRBV5-4|TRBD1
TGTGCCAGCAGCCCAAGGGGGCTGGGTACTGAAGCTTTCTTT
CASSPRGLGTEAFF
>-|TRBJ2-7|TRBV5-6|TRBD1
TGTGCCAGCAGCCTAGGACAGGGAGCAACCTACGAGCAGTACTTC
CASSLGQGATYEQYF
>few|TRBJ2-7|TRBV20-1|-
TGCAGTGCTCTGGACAGCTACGAGCAGTACTTC
CSALDSYEQYF
>-|TRBJ1-6|TRBV3-1/TRBV3-2|-
TGTGCCAGCAGCCGTACCGGGCTCCCTAATTCACCCCTCCACTTT
CASSRTGLPNSPLHF
>-|TRBJ2-7|TRBV30|-
TGTGCCTGGAGTAATAGGGGACCTTACGAGCAGTACTTC
CAWSNRGPYEQYF
>-|TRBJ1-2|TRBV6-5|-
TGTGCCAGCAGGGGGGGGAACAGGAGACTTGGCTACACCTTC
CASRGGNRRLGYTF
>-|TRBJ2-2|TRBV4-1|TRBD1
TGCGCCAGCAGCCCGGACAGGCAAGGCGGGGAGCTGTTTTTT
CASSPDRQGGELFF
>once|TRBJ1-1|TRBV5-4|-
TGTGCCAGCAGCCGGGAGATCTCCGCCAGGAACACTGAAGCTTTCTTT
CASSREISARNTEAFF
>-|TRBJ2-5|TRBV6-1|TRBD1
TGTGCCAGCAGTGAGGGGGTTCAGGGACAGGGTGAGACCCAGTACTTC
CASSEGVQGQGETQYF
>-|TRBJ2-3|TRBV20-1|-
TGCAGTGCCTACACCGGAGATACGCAGTATTTT
CSAYTGDTQYF
>once|TRBJ2-3|TRBV5-1|-
TGCGCCAGCAGCGGGGGTTTGACAGATACGCAGTATTTT
CASSGGLTDTQYF
>once|TRBJ2-3|TRBV5-5|TRBD2
TGTGCCAGCAGCCCCCGTGGTAGCGGGGTTAGTTTTACGCAGTATTTT
CASSPRGSGVSFTQYF
>-|TRBJ1-6|TRBV14|-
TGTGCCAGCAGCCCTCGAGGGAATAATTCACCCCTCCACTTT
CASSPRGNNSPLHF
>-|TRBJ2-3|TRBV18|TRBD1
TGTGCCAGCTCACCACTTCCGGGACAGGGGGCAACAGATACGCAGTATTTT
CASSPLPGQGATDTQYF
>few|TRBJ1-4|TRBV3-1/TRBV3-2|-
TGTGCCAGCAGCCAAGACAAGGGTTCGGATGAAAAACTGTTTTTT
CASSQDKGSDEKLFF
>-|TRBJ1-5|TRBV2|TRBD1
TGTGCCAGCACCCGTGGACAGGGTTATCAGCCCCAGCATTTT
CASTRGQGYQPQHF
>-|TRBJ1-2|TRBV2|-
TGTGCCAGCATAGGGACATTCTATGGCTACACCTTC
CASIGTFYGYTF
>-|TRBJ1-2|TRBV14|-
TGTGCCAGCAGCCGCAGGGAATCGCGGGCCTATGGCTACACCTTC
CASSRRESRAYGYTF
>-|TRBJ2-5|TRBV2|-
TGTGCCAGCTTAGCAGGGCGGGAAGAGACCCAGTACTTC
CASLAGREETQYF
>-|TRBJ1-4|TRBV30|TRBD1
TGTGCCTGGGAGAACAGGGGGGAAGAAAAACTGTTTTTT
CAWENRGEEKLFF
>-|TRBJ2-7|TRBV5-4|TRBD1
TGTGCCAGCAGCTCCCGACAGGGAATCCACGAGCAGTACTTC
CASSSRQGIHEQYF
>-|TRBJ2-1|TRBV27|TRBD2
TGTGCCAGCAGTCCAACCTCCGGGACTAGCTCATACAATGAGCAGTTCTTC
CASSPTSGTSSYNEQFF
>-|TRBJ1-1|TRBV5-1|-
TGCGCCAGCAGCTTGGAGGGCCCCCGACGGACTGAAGCTTTCTTT
CASSLEGPRRTEAFF
>-|TRBJ2-2|TRBV21-1|-
TGTGCCAGCAGCAAATCTAGACGGGGGTTGACCGGGGAGCTGTTTTTT
CASSKSRRGLTGELFF
>-|TRBJ2-5|TRBV5-6|-
TGTGCCAGCAGCCTCATCGGACGGGGACAAGAGACCCAGTACTTC
CASSLIGRGQETQYF
>-|TRBJ2-2|TRBV10-2|-
TGCGCCAGCAGAAGGGGGACGGACACCGGGGAGCTGTTTTTT
CASRRGTDTGELFF
>-|TRBJ2-3|TRBV5-1|TRBD2
TGCGCCAGCAGCGCCCAGCTAGCGGGGGGTGCAGATACGCAGTATTTT
CASSAQLAGGADTQYF